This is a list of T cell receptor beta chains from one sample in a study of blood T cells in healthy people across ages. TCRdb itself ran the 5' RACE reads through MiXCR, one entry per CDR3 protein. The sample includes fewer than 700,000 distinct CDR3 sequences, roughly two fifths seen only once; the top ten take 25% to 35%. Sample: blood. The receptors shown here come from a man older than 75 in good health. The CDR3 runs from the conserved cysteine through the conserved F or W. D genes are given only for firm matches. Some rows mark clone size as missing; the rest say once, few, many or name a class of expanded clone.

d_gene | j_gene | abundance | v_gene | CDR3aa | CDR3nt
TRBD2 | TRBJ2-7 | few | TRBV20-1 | CSARRLAGDYEQYF | TGCAGTGCTAGAAGACTAGCGGGAGACTACGAGCAGTACTTC
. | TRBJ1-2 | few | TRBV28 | CASSSTTTIRGYTF | TGTGCCAGCAGTTCCACTACTACTATACGTGGCTACACCTTC
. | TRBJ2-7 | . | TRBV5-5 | CASSVRRNIYEQYF | TGTGCCAGCAGCGTGAGACGGAATATTTACGAGCAGTACTTC
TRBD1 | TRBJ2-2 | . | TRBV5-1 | CASSFLTGGSTGELFF | TGCGCCAGCAGCTTTTTAACAGGGGGGAGCACCGGGGAGCTGTTTTTT
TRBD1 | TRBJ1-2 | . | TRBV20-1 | CSARVRGQGGYTF | TGCAGTGCTAGAGTAAGGGGGCAGGGCGGCTACACCTTC
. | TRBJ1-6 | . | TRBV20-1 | CSAAGCCPLHF | TGCAGTGCCGCGGGGTGTTGCCCCCTCCACTTT
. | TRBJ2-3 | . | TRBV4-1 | CASSQPGLVADTQYF | TGCGCCAGCAGCCAACCCGGACTGGTCGCAGATACGCAGTATTTT
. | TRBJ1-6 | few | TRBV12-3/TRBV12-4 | CASSLGGAPNNSPLHF | TGTGCCAGCAGTTTGGGGGGAGCCCCCAATAATTCACCCCTCCACTTT
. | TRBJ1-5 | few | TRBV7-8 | CASSLGFGGSYQPQHF | TGTGCCAGCAGCTTAGGGTTCGGGGGATCCTATCAGCCCCAGCATTTT
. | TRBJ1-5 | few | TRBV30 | CAWSARAWDSRSSSNQPQHF | TGTGCCTGGAGTGCCCGAGCGTGGGACTCCAGAAGTAGTAGCAATCAGCCCCAGCATTTT
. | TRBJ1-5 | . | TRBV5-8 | CASSLAVEQPQHF | TGTGCCAGCAGCTTGGCGGTCGAACAGCCCCAGCATTTT
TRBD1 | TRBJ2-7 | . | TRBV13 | CASSLTGQGAGYEQYF | TGTGCCAGCAGCCTTACGGGACAGGGGGCTGGGTACGAGCAGTACTTC